These 13 T cell receptor beta chains came from one sample sequenced in a study of shared clonotypes between healthy human individuals. Generated by immunoSEQ multiplex PCR, the TCRdb table keeps only in-frame clones and is missing some. Here the sample spans hundreds of thousands of clones, approximately 75% being singletons. The sample was memory CD4+ T cells sorted from blood. Regarding subset: CD45RA-negative fraction. The receptors here all came from a woman in her thirties in good health.

The count of this clone is one. The genes are TRBV4-1 and TRBJ1-2; D call uncertain. Germline V CDR1 and CDR2: MGHRA, YSYEKL. The CDR3 spans 15 residues. The V and J ends lost 0 bases and 1 base respectively, with 9 bases between them. The CDR3 DNA reads as TGCGCCAGCAGCCAAGATCCGGCCCTTAACTATGGCTACACCTTC. Its protein is CASSQDPALNYGYTF.

The chain employs TRBV20-1 and TRBJ1-1, with D perhaps matching TRBD1 (5 bases). Per the germline V gene, CDR1 is DFQATT and CDR2 is SNEGSKA (reference sequence). V lost 6 bases, J lost 10 bases, and 15 bases lay in between. The CDR3 length is 11 residues. The CDR3, as DNA: TGCAGTGCGAGGTGGGGGAGAGGAGCTTTCTTT. Encoded protein: CSARWGRGAFF.

The chain has TRBV28 and TRBJ2-2; TRBD1 or TRBD2 may be the D gene (5 bases each). Between the trimmed V and J ends, which lost 2 bases and 8 bases, there was a span of 12 bases. This CDR3 is 14 amino acids long. Germline V gene lookup returns CDR1 MDHEN and CDR2 SYDVKM. CDR3 amino acids: CASSLVQGPGELFF. For the CDR3, the DNA is TGTGCCAGCAGTTTAGTTCAGGGACCGGGGGAGCTGTTTTTT.

The rearrangement joins TRBV5-1 to TRBJ2-1; possibly TRBD2 for D (6 bases). Trimming pared 3 bases from V and 6 bases from J, leaving 16 bases between. Per the germline V gene, CDR1 is SGHRS and CDR2 is YFSETQ. The CDR3 sequence is 15 residues long. CDR3 DNA: TGCGCCAGCAGCTCCATTGGGGGACTCATCAATGAGCAGTTCTTC. Its translation is CASSSIGGLINEQFF.

There are many counts of this clone. The sample has other DNA sequences that encode this CDR3 too. This sequence joins TRBV2 and TRBJ1-1; D gene uncertain. CDR1 SNHLY and CDR2 FYNNEI come from the germline V gene. This CDR3 contains 13 residues. V lost 6 bases and J 5 bases, leaving 13 bases between the germline ends. CDR3 in DNA: TGTGCCAGCAGGCGGGTTGAAAGGACTGAAGCTTTCTTT. This codes for CASRRVERTEAFF.

This chain uses TRBV6-5 with TRBJ1-2, with D perhaps matching TRBD1 (6 bases). The length of the CDR3 is 13 residues. Germline assignment: CDR1 MNHEY and CDR2 SVGAGI. Trimming stripped 2 bases from V and 8 bases from J, with 12 bases between. The chain's CDR3 is CASSYNRDRGYTF. DNA for the CDR3: TGTGCCAGCAGTTACAACAGGGATCGAGGCTACACCTTC.

CDR3 loop: CASSLGGENTIYF. CDR3 nucleotide sequence: TGCGCCAGCAGTCTCGGCGGAGAAAACACCATATATTTT. The chain has TRBV5-1 and TRBJ1-3; D uncertain. Trimming took off 5 bases at V and 6 bases at J, with 12 bases between the two ends. Germline V gene lookup returns CDR1 SGHRS and CDR2 YFSETQ. This CDR3 is 13 amino acids long.

On this clone itself: Additional DNA sequences in this sample encode the identical CDR3. V and J are TRBV5-6 and TRBJ2-3; TRBD2 matches 13 bases. Per germline, CDR1 SGHDT and CDR2 YYEEEE. V lost 2 bases to trimming and J lost 6 bases; unmatched junction nucleotides: 6. This CDR3 contains 16 residues. The CDR3 reads CASSLGLAGVGDTQYF. The CDR3 nucleotides are TGTGCCAGCAGCTTAGGACTAGCGGGAGTCGGGGATACGCAGTATTTT.

The chain combines TRBV30 with TRBJ1-3; D may be TRBD1 (5 bases). Trimming took off 5 bases at V and 1 base at J, with 12 bases between the two ends. The CDR3 totals 14 residues. Germline CDR1 reads GTSNPN; CDR2 reads SVGIG (reference sequence). CDR3 sequence: CAWGLGASGNTIYF. In nucleotides, the CDR3 is TGTGCCTGGGGGCTTGGGGCGTCTGGAAACACCATATATTTT.

This rearrangement joins TRBV7-8 to TRBJ1-5; weak D call: TRBD1 (5 bases). The CDR3 sequence is 14 residues long. Trimming took off 6 bases at V and 8 bases at J, with 17 bases between the two ends. Germline V gene data show CDR1 as SGHVS and CDR2 as FQNEAQ. CDR3 in DNA: TGTGCCAGCAGTCCCCAGGGTGGCATGGAGCCCCAGCATTTT. Translated: CASSPQGGMEPQHF.

V usage is TRBV27 and J usage is TRBJ1-1; D call uncertain. Germline-derived CDR1 and CDR2 are MNHEY and SMNVEV (reference sequence). This CDR3 spans 14 amino acids. Trimming stripped 0 bases from V and 0 bases from J, with 5 bases between. This CDR3 reads CASSLSNMNTEAFF. CDR3 DNA sequence: TGTGCCAGCAGTTTATCCAACATGAACACTGAAGCTTTCTTT.

V usage is TRBV7-2 and J usage is TRBJ2-7, with TRBD2 matching over 12 bases. V shed 5 bases and J 2 bases; nucleotides not matched to a gene: 4. In germline, CDR1 is SGHTA, CDR2 FQGNSA. The CDR3 has 15 residues. The CDR3 DNA sequence: TGTGCCAGCAGCGACGGACTAGCGGGAACCTACGAGCAGTACTTC. The encoded protein is CASSDGLAGTYEQYF.

The sample holds a few counts of this clone. The gene calls are TRBV10-1 and TRBJ1-1; D perhaps matches TRBD1 (6 bases). Germline assignment: CDR1 WNHNN and CDR2 SYGVQD (reference sequence). The CDR3 length is 13 residues. The germline V and J ends were trimmed by 0 bases and 7 bases, with 9 bases remaining between them. In nucleotides, the CDR3 is TGCGCCAGCAGTGAGTCAGGGGGTCATGAAGCTTTCTTT. It translates to CASSESGGHEAFF.